The 32 T cell receptor beta chains presented below share a single source sample, sequenced in a study of graft-versus-host responses after intestinal transplantation. Assay: immunoSEQ multiplex PCR; the TCRdb copy retains only in-frame clones and omits some. Of approximately 32,000 clones in the sample, around 94% are singletons; the top ten hold 0.65% to 0.95%. Here the sequenced sample was PBMCs, taken 16 days after intestinal transplant. These receptors all stem from a human patient who received an intestinal transplant, so some T cells may come from the graft donor.

This clone has just one count. This chain joins TRBV27 and TRBJ2-1, with 9 bases lining up with TRBD2. The junction had 6 bases not matched to a gene; V was cut back by 5 bases and J by 10 bases. In germline, CDR1 is MNHEY, CDR2 SMNVEV (reference sequence). The length of the CDR3 is 13 residues. CDR3 sequence reads: CASSPPGLAEQFF. CDR3 nucleotide sequence: TGTGCCAGCAGTCCCCCTGGACTAGCGGAGCAGTTCTTC.

This clone was detected once. The chain recombines TRBV7-6 with TRBJ2-7; no firm D call. Germline V gene data show CDR1 as SGHVS and CDR2 as FNYEAQ. The CDR3 has 14 residues. V lost 5 bases and J 5 bases, leaving 16 bases between the germline ends. Written as DNA, the CDR3 is TGTGCCAGCAGCGCAGCCGGGCCCCAGGACGAGCAGTACTTC. This sequence encodes CASSAAGPQDEQYF.

The chain joins TRBV11-2 to TRBJ2-4, with TRBD1 identical over 9 bases. The CDR3 contains 15 residues. Germline CDR1 is SGHAT and CDR2 is FQNNGV. Germline trimming cut 6 bases from V and 6 bases from J; bases unmatched to any gene: 9. This CDR3 is CASSLTGGPGNIQYF. CDR3 nucleotide sequence: TGTGCCAGCAGTCTAACAGGGGGCCCAGGAAACATTCAGTACTTC.

The V gene is TRBV9, the J gene TRBJ1-1; 7 bases are shared with TRBD1. With 0 bases clipped from V and 5 bases from J, the junction kept 7 bases outside the gene matches. Germline V gene lookup returns CDR1 SGDLS and CDR2 YYNGEE. The CDR3 is made up of 15 amino acids. Written as DNA, the CDR3 is TGTGCCAGCAGCGTAGATCCCCGCAGGGGGACTGAAGCTTTCTTT. This sequence encodes CASSVDPRRGTEAFF.

CDR3 nucleotides: TGTGCCAGCAGTCCCCATCTAGGTCGTCGTCAGTTGGAGCAGTACTTC. Translating it yields CASSPHLGRRQLEQYF. The chain couples TRBV28 to TRBJ2-7, with D unresolved. The CDR3 is made up of 16 amino acids. V lost 5 bases to trimming and J lost 7 bases, with 24 bases between them. Germline CDR1 and CDR2: MDHEN and SYDVKM.

V and J are TRBV6-6 and TRBJ1-1, with 7 bases identical to TRBD1. The CDR3 is made up of 16 amino acids. V gave up 5 bases and J gave up 0 bases; unmatched junction bases: 9. Germline-derived CDR1 and CDR2 are MNHNY and SVGAGI (reference sequence). This CDR3 is CASSPGTVLLNTEAFF. The CDR3 DNA reads as TGTGCCAGCAGTCCCGGGACAGTTCTTTTGAACACTGAAGCTTTCTTT.

This chain joins TRBV4-1 and TRBJ2-2; the match to TRBD2 covers 14 bases. This CDR3 comprises 18 residues. In germline, CDR1 is MGHRA, CDR2 YSYEKL. With 2 bases clipped from V and 3 bases from J, the junction kept 5 bases outside the gene matches. The CDR3 DNA reads as TGCGCCAGCAGCCAACCGACTAGCGGGAGGGGGGACACCGGGGAGCTGTTTTTT. Translation: CASSQPTSGRGDTGELFF.

The V and J genes are TRBV7-9 and TRBJ1-1; 8 positions match TRBD1. CDR1 and CDR2 (germline): SEHNR, FQNEAQ (reference sequence). This CDR3 has 15 residues. Trimming at V came to 5 bases and at J to 3 bases, leaving 8 bases not matched to a gene. The CDR3 region has the DNA TGTGCCAGCAGCCCTACCGGGACAGGCGACACTGAAGCTTTCTTT. Amino acid sequence: CASSPTGTGDTEAFF.

The chain links TRBV5-8 to TRBJ1-5; D may be TRBD1 (6 bases). Germline-derived CDR1 and CDR2 are SGHTS and YDEGEE. The V end lost 0 bases, the J end lost 7 bases, and 17 bases lay between the germline ends. CDR3 length: 16 residues. DNA of the CDR3: TGTGCCAGCAGCTTGGCCAGACAGAGGGGACAACAGCCCCAGCATTTT. Amino acid sequence: CASSLARQRGQQPQHF.

The CDR3 sequence: CASSPPVRRRELFF. Here the CDR3 DNA reads TGTGCCAGCAGTCCCCCGGTTCGCCGGCGGGAGCTGTTTTTT. The chain links TRBV27 to TRBJ2-2, with D unresolved. The CDR3 runs to 14 residues. Germline V gene lookup returns CDR1 MNHEY and CDR2 SMNVEV (reference sequence). The ends were cut back, 5 bases at V and 9 bases at J, with 16 bases in the middle.

This rearrangement joins TRBV7-9 to TRBJ2-3, with D perhaps TRBD1 (6 bases). Trimming shortened V by 3 bases and J by 6 bases, and 7 bases separated the two germline ends. This CDR3 comprises 12 residues. Germline loops: CDR1 SEHNR, CDR2 FQNEAQ (reference sequence). DNA of the CDR3: TGTGCCAGCAGCTTTACAGGGGATACGCAGTATTTT. It translates to CASSFTGDTQYF. The full variable domain, its missing parts supplied by reference TRBV7-9 and TRBJ2-3, is DTGVSQNPRHKITKRGQNVTFRCDPISEHNRLYWYRQTLGQGPEFLTYFQNEAQLEKSRLLSDRFSAERPKGSFSTLEIQRTEQGDSAMYLCASSFTGDTQYFGPGTRLTVL.

The chain carries TRBV4-3 and TRBJ2-3; D perhaps matches TRBD2 (5 bases). Germline-derived CDR1 and CDR2 are LGHNA and YSLEER. V lost 0 bases, J lost 10 bases, and 17 bases lay in between. This CDR3 is built from 15 residues. The DNA of the CDR3 is TGCGCCAGCAGCCAAGATCACCCTACTAGATTAGCGCAGTATTTT. Protein product: CASSQDHPTRLAQYF.

The chain combines TRBV18 with TRBJ2-1, with 8 bases lining up with TRBD1. The CDR3 runs to 15 residues. With V trimmed by 4 bases and J by 2 bases, 4 bases remained unmatched. The germline gives CDR1 KGHSH, CDR2 LQKENI. The DNA for the CDR3 is TGTGCCAGCTCACTCGGGACAGGTACCTACAATGAGCAGTTCTTC. Translated: CASSLGTGTYNEQFF.

This clone was counted a single time. J is TRBJ1-2 and V is TRBV27; TRBD1 might be the D (6 bases). The CDR3 is 16 amino acids. Germline V gene lookup returns CDR1 MNHEY and CDR2 SMNVEV (reference sequence). Trimming took 6 bases from V and 5 from J, leaving 22 bases between them. The CDR3 protein is CASRSMGAGGGYGYTF. The CDR3 DNA reads as TGTGCCAGCAGATCTATGGGGGCAGGAGGGGGTTATGGCTACACCTTC.

This clone was observed a single time. The V call is TRBV11-3, the J call TRBJ1-5; D is unresolved. The CDR3 contains 13 residues. Looked up from germline, CDR1 is SGHNT and CDR2 is YENEEA. Trimming stripped 1 base from V and 7 bases from J, with 8 bases between. The CDR3 DNA sequence: TGTGCCAGCAGCTTAGGGGGAAGCCAGCCCCAGCATTTT. This encodes CASSLGGSQPQHF.

This chain connects TRBV15 to TRBJ1-2, with unresolved D. The V end lost 1 base, the J end lost 8 bases, and 11 bases lay between the germline ends. There are 13 residues in the CDR3. The V gene's germline CDR1 is LNHNV and CDR2 YYDKDF (reference sequence). CDR3 residues: CATSRGTADGYTF. CDR3 bases: TGTGCCACCAGCAGAGGTACAGCTGACGGCTACACCTTC.

Written as DNA, the CDR3 is TGTGCCAGCTCACCAAGCGGATGGGGACGAGGAGGGGGAGGCTACACCTTC. It translates to CASSPSGWGRGGGGYTF. The rearrangement uses TRBV18 and TRBJ1-2; perhaps TRBD1 as D (6 bases). CDR3 length equals 17 residues. V lost 2 bases and J 8 bases, leaving 24 bases between the germline ends. CDR1 is KGHSH, CDR2 LQKENI, per germline.

The chain is built from TRBV4-2 and TRBJ2-7; D unclear. Germline loops: CDR1 LGHNA, CDR2 YNFKEQ. V was pared by 0 bases and J by 4 bases, with 10 bases between. The CDR3 spans 14 residues. In DNA, the CDR3 is TGTGCCAGCAGCCAAGAAGGCGGAAATTACGAGCAGTACTTC. Its translation is CASSQEGGNYEQYF.

The V gene is TRBV7-2, the J gene TRBJ1-5; no firm D call. Germline values: CDR1 SGHTA, CDR2 FQGNSA. V was trimmed by 2 bases and J by 1 base, leaving 9 bases between them. The CDR3 totals 15 residues. The CDR3 region is CASSLKSESNQPQHF. As DNA, the CDR3 is TGTGCCAGCAGCTTAAAATCCGAAAGCAATCAGCCCCAGCATTTT.

CDR3 sequence: CASSYSGLGNYYGYTF. The CDR3 DNA reads TGTGCCAGCAGTTACTCGGGACTAGGGAACTATTATGGCTACACCTTC. The chain couples TRBV6-5 to TRBJ1-2; D may be TRBD1 (5 bases). The CDR3 covers 16 residues. Trimming removed 0 bases from V and 5 bases from J, with 16 bases in between. Germline values: CDR1 MNHEY, CDR2 SVGAGI.

The chain combines TRBV5-1 with TRBJ1-1; D unclear. Germline loops: CDR1 SGHRS, CDR2 YFSETQ. V gave up 5 bases and J gave up 3 bases, with 8 bases separating them. The CDR3 totals 12 residues. CDR3 in DNA: TGCGCCAGCAGACGTCAGGACACTGAAGCTTTCTTT. It codes for CASRRQDTEAFF.

V gene TRBV7-9 combines with J gene TRBJ2-7; unclear D gene. The CDR3 sequence is 12 residues long. The ends were cut back, 0 bases at V and 5 bases at J, with 5 bases in the middle. Germline V gene lookup returns CDR1 SEHNR and CDR2 FQNEAQ (reference sequence). CDR3 DNA: TGTGCCAGCAGCTTAGCGCTTGACGAGCAGTACTTC. It yields the protein CASSLALDEQYF.

This clone was seen a handful of times. The chain carries TRBV9 and TRBJ2-5, with TRBD2 matching over 12 bases. This CDR3 comprises 16 residues. CDR1 and CDR2 from the germline V gene are SGDLS and YYNGEE. The ends lost 5 bases at V and 10 bases at J; junction bases unmatched: 15. The CDR3 DNA sequence: TGTGCCAGCAGTGGCCTTTCGACTAGCGGGAGTGGTTTCCAGTACTTC. The encoded protein is CASSGLSTSGSGFQYF.

The genes are TRBV27 and TRBJ2-7; D is unresolved. The germline V gene encodes CDR1 MNHEY and CDR2 SMNVEV (reference sequence). Deletions cut 2 bases from V and 3 bases from J, with 8 bases between. The CDR3 is 13 amino acids. CDR3 in amino acids: CASSLGPGYEQYF. CDR3 DNA: TGTGCCAGCAGTTTAGGTCCAGGCTACGAGCAGTACTTC.

The V gene is TRBV27, the J gene TRBJ1-1; tentative D call: TRBD1 (5 bases). The germline V gene encodes CDR1 MNHEY and CDR2 SMNVEV (reference sequence). The CDR3 is made up of 17 amino acids. V shed 3 bases and J shed 3 bases, with 20 bases lying between them. This CDR3 reads CASSFRAPQGAHTEAFF. The CDR3 bases are TGTGCCAGCAGTTTTAGAGCCCCCCAAGGGGCCCACACTGAAGCTTTCTTT.

The chain joins TRBV28 to TRBJ2-7; possibly TRBD2 for D (5 bases). Germline V gene lookup returns CDR1 MDHEN and CDR2 SYDVKM. With 4 bases removed from V and 4 bases from J, the gap between germline ends came to 8 bases. The CDR3 is made up of 12 amino acids. The CDR3 is CASSSTGYEQYF. The CDR3 nucleotides are TGTGCCAGCAGTTCGACGGGGTACGAGCAGTACTTC.

The rearrangement uses TRBV4-3 and TRBJ1-1, with D unclear. V was clipped by 0 bases and J by 5 bases, with 13 bases between them. The length of the CDR3 is 15 residues. Germline lookup yields CDR1 LGHNA and CDR2 YSLEER. The CDR3 sequence is CASSQDETGRTEAFF. The CDR3 coding sequence is TGCGCCAGCAGCCAAGATGAGACGGGGAGAACTGAAGCTTTCTTT.

The genes are TRBV18 and TRBJ2-1; 7 bases match TRBD2. The V gene's germline CDR1 is KGHSH and CDR2 LQKENI. The CDR3 has 14 residues. J was trimmed by 2 bases and V by 4 bases; bases with no gene match: 2. In DNA form, the CDR3 reads TGTGCCAGCTCACTAGCGGGCCCCTACAATGAGCAGTTCTTC. Translating gives CASSLAGPYNEQFF.

The chain combines TRBV10-3 with TRBJ2-7; unclear D gene. Germline V gene sequence: CDR1 ENHRY, CDR2 SYGVKD. Trimming removed 8 bases at V and 7 bases at J, with 12 bases between. The CDR3 loop spans 11 amino acids. CDR3 region: CAIGRPWEQYF. The CDR3 region has the DNA TGTGCCATCGGCAGGCCTTGGGAGCAGTACTTC.

V and J are TRBV9 and TRBJ2-1; 9 nucleotides align to TRBD2. After removal of 3 bases from V and 8 bases from J, the junction contained 9 bases not matched to a gene. This CDR3 has 15 residues. From germline, CDR1 is SGDLS and CDR2 YYNGEE. Written as DNA, the CDR3 is TGTGCCAGCAGCGCATTTGCGGGGGGGGTTGATGAGCAGTTCTTC. Translation: CASSAFAGGVDEQFF.

In DNA form, the CDR3 reads TGTGCCAGCAGTCCCCCGGACAGGCTGAACACTGAAGCTTTCTTT. It translates to CASSPPDRLNTEAFF. V usage is TRBV28 and J usage is TRBJ1-1; 7 bases align to TRBD1. Germline V gives CDR1 MDHEN, CDR2 SYDVKM. This CDR3 is 15 amino acids long. J gave up 0 bases and V 5 bases, and 6 bases lay outside the gene matches.

The V and J genes are TRBV28 and TRBJ1-5; D is perhaps TRBD1 (6 bases). V lost 4 bases and J lost 0, with 7 bases in between. This CDR3 contains 14 residues. CDR1 MDHEN and CDR2 SYDVKM come from the germline V gene. The CDR3 coding sequence is TGTGCCAGCAGTTCAGGGGCTAGCAATCAGCCCCAGCATTTT. Its translation is CASSSGASNQPQHF.